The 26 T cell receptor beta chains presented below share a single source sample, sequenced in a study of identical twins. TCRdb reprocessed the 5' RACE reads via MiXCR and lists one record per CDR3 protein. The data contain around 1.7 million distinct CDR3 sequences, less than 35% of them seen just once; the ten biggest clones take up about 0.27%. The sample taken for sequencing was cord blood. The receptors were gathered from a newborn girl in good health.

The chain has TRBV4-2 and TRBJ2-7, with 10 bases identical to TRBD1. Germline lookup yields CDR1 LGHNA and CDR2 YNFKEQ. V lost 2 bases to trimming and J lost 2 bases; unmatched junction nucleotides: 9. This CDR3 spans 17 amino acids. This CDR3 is CASSQWTGGMYPYEQYF. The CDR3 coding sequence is TGTGCCAGCAGCCAATGGACAGGGGGAATGTACCCCTACGAGCAGTACTTC.

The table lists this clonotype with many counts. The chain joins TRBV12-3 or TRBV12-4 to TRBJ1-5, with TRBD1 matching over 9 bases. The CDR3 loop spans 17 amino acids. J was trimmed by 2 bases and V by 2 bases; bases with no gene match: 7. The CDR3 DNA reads TGTGCCAGCAGTTTAAGGGGACAGGGCGGCGGCAATCAGCCCCAGCATTTT. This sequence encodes CASSLRGQGGGNQPQHF.

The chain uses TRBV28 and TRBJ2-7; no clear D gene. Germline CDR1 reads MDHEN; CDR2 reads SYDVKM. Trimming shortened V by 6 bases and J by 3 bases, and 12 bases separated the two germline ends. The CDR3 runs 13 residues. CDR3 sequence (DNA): TGTGCCAGCAGGGTTGGGGATTTCTACGAGCAGTACTTC. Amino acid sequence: CASRVGDFYEQYF.

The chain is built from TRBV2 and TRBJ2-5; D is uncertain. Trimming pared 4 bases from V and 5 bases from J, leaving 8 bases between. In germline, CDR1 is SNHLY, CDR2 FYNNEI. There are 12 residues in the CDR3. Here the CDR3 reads CASSGSLETQYF. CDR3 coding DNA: TGTGCCAGCAGTGGATCCCTGGAGACCCAGTACTTC.

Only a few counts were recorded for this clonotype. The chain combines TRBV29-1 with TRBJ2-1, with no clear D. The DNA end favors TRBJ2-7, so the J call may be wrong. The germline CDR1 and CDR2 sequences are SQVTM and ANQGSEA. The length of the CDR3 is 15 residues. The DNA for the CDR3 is TGCAGCGTTGAGCGGCAGGTCTTTTCCTACAATGAGCAGTACTTC. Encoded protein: CSVERQVFSYNEQYF.

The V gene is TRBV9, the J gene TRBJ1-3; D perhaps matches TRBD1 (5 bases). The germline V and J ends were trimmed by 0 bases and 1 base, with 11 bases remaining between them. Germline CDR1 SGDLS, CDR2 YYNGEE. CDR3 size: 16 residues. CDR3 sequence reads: CASSVVEGTSGNTIYF. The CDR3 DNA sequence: TGTGCCAGCAGCGTAGTTGAGGGGACGTCTGGAAACACCATATATTTT.

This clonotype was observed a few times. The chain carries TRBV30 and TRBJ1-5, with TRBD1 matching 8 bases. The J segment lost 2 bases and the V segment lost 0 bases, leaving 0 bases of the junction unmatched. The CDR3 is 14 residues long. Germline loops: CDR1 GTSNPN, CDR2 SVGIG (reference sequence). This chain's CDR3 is CAWSVGQGNQPQHF. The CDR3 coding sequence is TGTGCCTGGAGTGTGGGACAGGGCAATCAGCCCCAGCATTTT.

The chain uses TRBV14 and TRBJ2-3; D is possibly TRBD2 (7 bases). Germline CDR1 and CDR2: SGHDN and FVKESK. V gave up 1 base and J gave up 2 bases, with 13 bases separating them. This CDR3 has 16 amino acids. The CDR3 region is CASSQVAGAFTDTQYF. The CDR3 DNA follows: TGTGCCAGCAGCCAAGTTGCGGGGGCGTTCACAGATACGCAGTATTTT.

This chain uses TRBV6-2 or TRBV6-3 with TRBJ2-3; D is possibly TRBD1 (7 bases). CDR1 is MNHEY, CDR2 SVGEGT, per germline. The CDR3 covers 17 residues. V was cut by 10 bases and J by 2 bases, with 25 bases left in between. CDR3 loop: CATQGGVDATYTDTQYF. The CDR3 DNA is TGTGCCACTCAGGGGGGAGTGGACGCTACCTACACAGATACGCAGTATTTT.

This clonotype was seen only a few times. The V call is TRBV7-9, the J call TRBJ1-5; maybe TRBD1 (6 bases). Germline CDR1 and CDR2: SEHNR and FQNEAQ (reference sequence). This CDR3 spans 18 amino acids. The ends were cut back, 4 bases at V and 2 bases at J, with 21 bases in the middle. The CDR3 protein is CASSSRQEGASGNQPQHF. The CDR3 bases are TGTGCCAGCAGCTCCCGACAGGAAGGAGCGTCTGGCAATCAGCCCCAGCATTTT.

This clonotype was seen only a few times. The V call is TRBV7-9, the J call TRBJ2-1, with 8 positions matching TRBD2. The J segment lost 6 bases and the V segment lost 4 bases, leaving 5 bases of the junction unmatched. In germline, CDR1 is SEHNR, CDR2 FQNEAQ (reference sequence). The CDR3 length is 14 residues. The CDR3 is CASSSGTRANEQFF. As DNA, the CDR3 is TGTGCCAGCAGCTCCGGGACTAGGGCCAATGAGCAGTTCTTC.

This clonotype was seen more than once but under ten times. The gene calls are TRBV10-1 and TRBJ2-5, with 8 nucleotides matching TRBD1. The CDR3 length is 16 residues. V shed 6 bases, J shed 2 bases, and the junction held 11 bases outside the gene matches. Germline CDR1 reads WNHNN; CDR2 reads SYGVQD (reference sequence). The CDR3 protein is CASSFATGGRQETQYF. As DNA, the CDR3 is TGCGCCAGCAGCTTCGCTACAGGGGGACGTCAAGAGACCCAGTACTTC.

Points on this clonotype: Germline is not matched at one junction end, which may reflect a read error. This chain's CDR3 is CASSLWQAYNSPHHF. The CDR3, as DNA: TGTGCCAGCAGCTTATGGCAGGCCTATAATTCACCCCACCACTTT. The V call is TRBV7-9, the J call TRBJ1-6; the D is unclear. The length of the CDR3 is 15 residues. Per germline, CDR1 SEHNR and CDR2 FQNEAQ (reference sequence).

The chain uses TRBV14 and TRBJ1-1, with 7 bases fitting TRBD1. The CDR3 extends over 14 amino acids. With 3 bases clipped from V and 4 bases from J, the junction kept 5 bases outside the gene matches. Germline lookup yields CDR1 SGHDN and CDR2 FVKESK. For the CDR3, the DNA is TGTGCCAGCAGCCACCTACAGGGGATCACTGAAGCTTTCTTT. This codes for CASSHLQGITEAFF.

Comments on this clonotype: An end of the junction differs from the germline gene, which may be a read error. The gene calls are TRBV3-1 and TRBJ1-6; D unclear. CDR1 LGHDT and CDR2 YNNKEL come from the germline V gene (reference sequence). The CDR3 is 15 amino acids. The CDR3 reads CAGSPPDGYNSPLHF. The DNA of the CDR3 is TGTGCCGGCAGCCCGCCGGACGGTTATAATTCACCCCTCCACTTT.

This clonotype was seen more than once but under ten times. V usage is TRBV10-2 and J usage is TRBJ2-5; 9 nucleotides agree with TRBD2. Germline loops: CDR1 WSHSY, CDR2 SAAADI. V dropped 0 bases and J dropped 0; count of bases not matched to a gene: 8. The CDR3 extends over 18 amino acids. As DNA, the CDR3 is TGCGCCAGCAGTGAGTCTCACCTAGCGGGGAAATACCAAGAGACCCAGTACTTC. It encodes CASSESHLAGKYQETQYF.

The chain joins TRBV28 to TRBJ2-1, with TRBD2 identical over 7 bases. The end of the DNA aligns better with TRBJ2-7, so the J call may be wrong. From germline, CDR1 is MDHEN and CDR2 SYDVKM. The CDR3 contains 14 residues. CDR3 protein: CASRLPGLFNEQYF. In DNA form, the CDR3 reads TGTGCCAGCAGACTACCGGGACTATTCAATGAGCAGTACTTC.

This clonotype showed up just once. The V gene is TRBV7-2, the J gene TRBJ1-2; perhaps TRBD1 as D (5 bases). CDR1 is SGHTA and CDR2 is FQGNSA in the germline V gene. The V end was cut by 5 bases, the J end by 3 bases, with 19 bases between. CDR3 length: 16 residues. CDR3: CASSPGLFQGHYGYTF. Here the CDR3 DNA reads TGTGCCAGCAGCCCAGGTTTATTTCAGGGTCACTATGGCTACACCTTC.

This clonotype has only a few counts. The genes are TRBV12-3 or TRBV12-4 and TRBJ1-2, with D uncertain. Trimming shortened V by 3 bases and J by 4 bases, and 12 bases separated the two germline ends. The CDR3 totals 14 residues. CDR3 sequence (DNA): TGTGCCAGCAGTTTTGGGCGTCAGTTCTATGGCTACACCTTC. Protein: CASSFGRQFYGYTF.

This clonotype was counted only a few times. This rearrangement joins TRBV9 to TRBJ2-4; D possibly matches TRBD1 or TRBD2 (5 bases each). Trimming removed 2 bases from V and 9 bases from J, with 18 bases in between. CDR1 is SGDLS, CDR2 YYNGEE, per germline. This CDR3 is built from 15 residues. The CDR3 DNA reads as TGTGCCAGCAGCGTCGGGGACGCAAGGAAGGGCATTCAGTACTTC. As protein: CASSVGDARKGIQYF.

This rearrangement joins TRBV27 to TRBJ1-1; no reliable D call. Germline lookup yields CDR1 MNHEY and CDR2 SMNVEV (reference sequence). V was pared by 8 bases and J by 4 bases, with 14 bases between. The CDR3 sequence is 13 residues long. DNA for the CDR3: TGTGCCAGCTTCCTCGGTCGGGGCACTGAAGCTTTCTTT. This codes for CASFLGRGTEAFF.

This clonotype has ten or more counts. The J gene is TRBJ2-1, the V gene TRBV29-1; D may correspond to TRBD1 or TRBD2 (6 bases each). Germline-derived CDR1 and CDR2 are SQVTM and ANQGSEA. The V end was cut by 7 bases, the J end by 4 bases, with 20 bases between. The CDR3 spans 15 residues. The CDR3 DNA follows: TGCAGCGCCACTACCAGGGGAGCGGGTTACAATGAGCAGTTCTTC. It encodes CSATTRGAGYNEQFF.

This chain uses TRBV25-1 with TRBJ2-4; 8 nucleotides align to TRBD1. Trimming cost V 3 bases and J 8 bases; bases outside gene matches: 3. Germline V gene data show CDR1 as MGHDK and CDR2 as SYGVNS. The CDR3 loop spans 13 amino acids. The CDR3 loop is CASSDNRGDIQYF. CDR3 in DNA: TGTGCCAGCAGTGACAACAGGGGGGACATTCAGTACTTC.

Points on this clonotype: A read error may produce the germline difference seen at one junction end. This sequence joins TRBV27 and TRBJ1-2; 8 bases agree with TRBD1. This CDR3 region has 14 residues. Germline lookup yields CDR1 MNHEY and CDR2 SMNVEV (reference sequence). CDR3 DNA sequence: TGTGCCAGCAGTTTACACAGGGGGTTCTATGGCCACACCTTC. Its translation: CASSLHRGFYGHTF.

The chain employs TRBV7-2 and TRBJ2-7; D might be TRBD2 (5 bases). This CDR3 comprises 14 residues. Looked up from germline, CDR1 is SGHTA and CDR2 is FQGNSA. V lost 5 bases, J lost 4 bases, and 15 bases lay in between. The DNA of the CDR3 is TGTGCCAGCAGCCGGGTGGAGGCCGGGTACGAGCAGTACTTC. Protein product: CASSRVEAGYEQYF.

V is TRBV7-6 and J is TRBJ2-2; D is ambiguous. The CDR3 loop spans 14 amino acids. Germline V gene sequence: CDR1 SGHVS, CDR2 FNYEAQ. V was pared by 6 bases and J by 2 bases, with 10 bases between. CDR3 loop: CASRSGSNTGELFF. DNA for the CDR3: TGTGCCAGCAGGTCTGGCTCAAACACCGGGGAGCTGTTTTTT.